This is a list of T cell receptor beta chains from one sample in a study of cytomegalovirus exposure and HLA in healthy donors. Clones were read by immunoSEQ multiplex PCR, and TCRdb kept only the in-frame ones, dropping some. The table includes under 250,000 clones, more than 75% detected once. The sequencing sample was made of PBMCs. These receptors all stem from a man in his late teens or twenties in good health and CMV-seropositive. The CDR3 runs from the conserved cysteine through the conserved F or W. The order of the fields is D gene, clone size, J gene, V gene, CDR3 DNA, CDR3 protein. D genes are given only for firm matches. Size values are once, few and many counts, or a class for expanded clones, and some rows have none.

d_gene: NA; abundance: many; j_gene: TRBJ1-2; v_gene: TRBV15; CDR3nt: TGTGCCACCAGCAGAGCTTGGTCCGGGGGCGACTCTAACTATGGCTACACCTTC; CDR3aa: CATSRAWSGGDSNYGYTF
d_gene: TRBD1; abundance: NA; j_gene: TRBJ2-5; v_gene: TRBV2; CDR3nt: TGTGCCAGCGGACAGGACCCCCGGGACATGGAGACCCAGTACTTC; CDR3aa: CASGQDPRDMETQYF
d_gene: NA; abundance: NA; j_gene: TRBJ2-7; v_gene: TRBV9; CDR3nt: TGTGCCAGCAGTAGGAAGCGAGGTTGGGACGAGCAGTACTTC; CDR3aa: CASSRKRGWDEQYF
d_gene: NA; abundance: NA; j_gene: TRBJ1-1; v_gene: TRBV7-2; CDR3nt: TGTGCCAGCAGCTTATTGCCAGCGAACACTGAAGCTTTCTTT; CDR3aa: CASSLLPANTEAFF
d_gene: NA; abundance: few; j_gene: TRBJ1-5; v_gene: TRBV2; CDR3nt: TGTGCCAGCAGTGAACTCAGCTACAATCAGCCCCAGCATTTT; CDR3aa: CASSELSYNQPQHF
d_gene: TRBD1; abundance: NA; j_gene: TRBJ2-1; v_gene: TRBV30; CDR3nt: TGTGCCTGGAGTGTCCAGGGGGCGACTGAGCAGTTCTTC; CDR3aa: CAWSVQGATEQFF
d_gene: NA; abundance: once; j_gene: TRBJ2-7; v_gene: TRBV30; CDR3nt: TGTGCCTGGAGTTCTCCTTGGACACGCGGTCGGTACTTC; CDR3aa: CAWSSPWTRGRYF
d_gene: NA; abundance: NA; j_gene: TRBJ2-1; v_gene: TRBV7-3; CDR3nt: TGTGCCAGCAGCCCCAGTGGACAGAGAGAATTTTACAATGAGCAGTTCTTC; CDR3aa: CASSPSGQREFYNEQFF
d_gene: TRBD1; abundance: NA; j_gene: TRBJ1-4; v_gene: TRBV14; CDR3nt: TGTGCCAGCAGCCAGGCGCAGGACAGGGGCAGTGAAAAACTGTTTTTT; CDR3aa: CASSQAQDRGSEKLFF
d_gene: TRBD2; abundance: NA; j_gene: TRBJ2-3; v_gene: TRBV19; CDR3nt: TGTGCCAGTAGAGGACTAGCGGAGGGGTTGGATACGCAGTATTTT; CDR3aa: CASRGLAEGLDTQYF
d_gene: TRBD2; abundance: NA; j_gene: TRBJ2-2; v_gene: TRBV5-1; CDR3nt: TGCGCCAGCAGCTTGGAAGGGACTAGCGGGAGGTTTAACACCGGGGAGCTGTTTTTT; CDR3aa: CASSLEGTSGRFNTGELFF
d_gene: NA; abundance: NA; j_gene: TRBJ2-7; v_gene: TRBV7-2; CDR3nt: TGTGCCAGCAGCTCCCCGGCCCGGAGGTACGAGCAGTACTTC; CDR3aa: CASSSPARRYEQYF
d_gene: TRBD1; abundance: NA; j_gene: TRBJ1-1; v_gene: TRBV9; CDR3nt: TGTGCCAGCAGCGTCAGTGGACAGGGGAGGACTGAAGCTTTCTTT; CDR3aa: CASSVSGQGRTEAFF
d_gene: NA; abundance: once; j_gene: TRBJ2-7; v_gene: TRBV11-2; CDR3nt: TGTGCCAGCAGCTTAGATGCGACAAGCTACGAGCAGTACTTC; CDR3aa: CASSLDATSYEQYF
d_gene: NA; abundance: NA; j_gene: TRBJ1-1; v_gene: TRBV18; CDR3nt: TGTGCCAGCTCACCACAGGGAACTGAAGCTTTCTTT; CDR3aa: CASSPQGTEAFF
d_gene: NA; abundance: NA; j_gene: TRBJ1-3; v_gene: TRBV7-6; CDR3nt: TGTGCCAGCAGCTTGGGATCTGGAAACACCATATATTTT; CDR3aa: CASSLGSGNTIYF
d_gene: NA; abundance: NA; j_gene: TRBJ2-1; v_gene: TRBV2; CDR3nt: TGTGCCAGCAGCCCCCATGACCGGGAGCAGTTCTTC; CDR3aa: CASSPHDREQFF